The 14 T cell receptor beta chains below all came from one sample that was sequenced in a study of blood T cell repertoires in COVID-19. Assay used: immunoSEQ multiplex PCR; TCRdb lists only in-frame clones, some missing. The sample has 50,000 to 80,000 clones; about 88% are singletons. The specimen sequenced was PBMCs or T cells enriched from blood (not recorded which). The receptors stem from a woman between 35 and 50 years old who had recovered from COVID-19.

This sequence joins TRBV7-6 and TRBJ2-7; weak D call: TRBD2 (6 bases). This CDR3 spans 13 amino acids. Germline assignment: CDR1 SGHVS and CDR2 FNYEAQ. Trimming pared 1 base from V and 4 bases from J, leaving 8 bases between. This CDR3 reads CASSLDGGYEQYF. The CDR3 DNA follows: TGTGCCAGCAGCTTAGACGGGGGTTACGAGCAGTACTTC.

This clone was counted a single time. The chain carries TRBV2 and TRBJ1-2; TRBD1 matches 7 bases. J was trimmed by 0 bases and V by 5 bases; bases with no gene match: 3. This CDR3 has 14 residues. CDR1 and CDR2 from the germline V gene are SNHLY and FYNNEI. DNA of the CDR3: TGTGCCAGCAGTTGGGACAGCTCTAACTATGGCTACACCTTC. Encoded protein: CASSWDSSNYGYTF. Full variable domain (outside the CDR3, taken from reference TRBV2 and TRBJ1-2): EPEVTQTPSHQVTQMGQEVILRCVPISNHLYFYWYRQILGQKVEFLVSFYNNEISEKSEIFDDQFSVERPDGSNFTLKIRSTKLEDSAMYFCASSWDSSNYGYTFGSGTRLTVV.

This chain connects TRBV3-1 (or the pseudogene TRBV3-2) to TRBJ1-4, with 7 nucleotides matching TRBD1. CDR1 and CDR2 (germline): LGHDT, YNNKEL (reference sequence). Trimming cost V 4 bases and J 0 bases; bases outside gene matches: 11. The CDR3 is 18 residues long. CDR3 nucleotide sequence: TGTGCCAGCAGCCTACGATACAGGGGTCATGCAACTAATGAAAAACTGTTTTTT. Translating gives CASSLRYRGHATNEKLFF.

The chain uses TRBV15 and TRBJ1-3; TRBD1 is a possible D gene (5 bases). Per germline, CDR1 LNHNV and CDR2 YYDKDF (reference sequence). Trimming shortened V by 0 bases and J by 3 bases, and 12 bases separated the two germline ends. The CDR3 loop spans 16 amino acids. The chain's CDR3 is CATSREGRVFGNTIYF. CDR3 sequence (DNA): TGTGCCACCAGCAGAGAGGGCAGGGTTTTTGGAAACACCATATATTTT.

This clone was found once. The chain joins TRBV19 to TRBJ2-3; D possibly corresponds to TRBD1 (6 bases). CDR1 is LNHDA and CDR2 is SQIVND in the germline V gene (reference sequence). V was pared by 3 bases and J by 0 bases, with 10 bases between. The CDR3 runs 15 residues. The CDR3, as DNA: TGTGCCAGTAGTATTCGCCAGGGGAGCACAGATACGCAGTATTTT. Residues: CASSIRQGSTDTQYF.

The chain uses TRBV9 and TRBJ1-1; D not certain. V dropped 0 bases and J dropped 0 bases, with 12 bases sitting between them. Germline CDR1 SGDLS, CDR2 YYNGEE. This CDR3 spans 16 amino acids. The CDR3: CASSVGSRAMNTEAFF. The CDR3 DNA follows: TGTGCCAGCAGCGTAGGCTCGAGGGCCATGAACACTGAAGCTTTCTTT. The variable domain in full, with the rest retrieved from reference TRBV9 and TRBJ1-1, is DSGVTQTPKHLITATGQRVTLRCSPRSGDLSVYWYQQSLDQGLQFLIQYYNGEERAKGNILERFSAQQFPDLHSELNLSSLELGDSALYFCASSVGSRAMNTEAFFGQGTRLTVV.

V gene TRBV21-1 combines with J gene TRBJ1-2; TRBD1, the D gene given by the table, was not confirmed from the DNA. TRBV21-1 is a pseudogene locus. The CDR3 is made up of 12 amino acids. CDR3 amino acids: CASGNRVYGYTF. In nucleotides, the CDR3 is TGTGCCAGCGGGAACAGGGTTTACGGCTACACCTTC.

The gene calls are TRBV5-5 and TRBJ2-7; 9 bases agree with TRBD1. The CDR3 is 13 amino acids. CDR1 is SGHKS and CDR2 is YYEKEE in the germline V gene (reference sequence). The trim removed 4 bases at V and 5 bases at J, leaving 4 bases unmatched. The CDR3 sequence: CASSLDRGNEQYF. CDR3 nucleotide sequence: TGTGCCAGCAGCCTGGACAGGGGCAACGAGCAGTACTTC.

The V call is TRBV5-4, the J call TRBJ2-1, with 9 bases aligning to TRBD1. Germline V gene lookup returns CDR1 SGHNT and CDR2 YYREEE (reference sequence). V lost 4 bases to trimming and J lost 3 bases; unmatched junction nucleotides: 5. The CDR3 loop spans 15 amino acids. The CDR3 coding sequence is TGTGCCAGCAGCGCCCGGGACAGGGACTACAATGAGCAGTTCTTC. Its translation: CASSARDRDYNEQFF.

CDR3 in amino acids: CASSPHDRDRGLTNEKLFF. In nucleotides, the CDR3 is TGTGCCAGCTCACCACATGACCGGGACAGGGGCCTTACTAATGAAAAACTGTTTTTT. This chain connects TRBV18 to TRBJ1-4, with 10 bases lining up with TRBD1. CDR1 is KGHSH and CDR2 is LQKENI in the germline V gene. The CDR3 totals 19 residues. V trimming: 1 base; J trimming: 2 bases; junction bases outside the gene matches: 10.

For the CDR3, the DNA is TGTGCCAGCAGCCCCCTCCCGGGACAGATCGATGGCTACACCTTC. Translated: CASSPLPGQIDGYTF. The chain has TRBV11-2 and TRBJ1-2; 7 nucleotides line up with TRBD1. The germline V gene has CDR1 SGHAT and CDR2 FQNNGV. The CDR3 totals 15 residues. Trimming cost V 5 bases and J 6 bases; bases outside gene matches: 12.

This clone was detected once. The V call is TRBV4-1, the J call TRBJ2-2; 9 nucleotides match TRBD2. The V segment lost 1 base and the J segment 4 bases; nucleotides outside the gene matches: 4. Germline lookup yields CDR1 MGHRA and CDR2 YSYEKL. This CDR3 region has 16 residues. The CDR3 DNA reads as TGCGCCAGCAGCCAAGCCCAGCGGGGGGCCACCGGGGAGCTGTTTTTT. Translating it yields CASSQAQRGATGELFF.

This clone occurred once. The chain links TRBV2 to TRBJ1-1, with D maybe TRBD1 (5 bases). V lost 3 bases and J 1 base, leaving 12 bases between the germline ends. The CDR3 loop spans 15 amino acids. The germline CDR1 and CDR2 sequences are SNHLY and FYNNEI. CDR3 sequence (DNA): TGTGCCAGCAGTGAGCCAGGGAGGGGGAACACTGAAGCTTTCTTT. Encoded protein: CASSEPGRGNTEAFF.

In this sample, this clone turned up once. The chain carries TRBV9 and TRBJ1-4, with 7 bases lining up with TRBD1. With 0 bases clipped from V and 0 bases from J, the junction kept 5 bases outside the gene matches. The CDR3 has 17 residues. Germline-derived CDR1 and CDR2 are SGDLS and YYNGEE. CDR3 residues: CASSVGGGNPTNEKLFF. DNA for the CDR3: TGTGCCAGCAGCGTAGGAGGGGGCAACCCAACTAATGAAAAACTGTTTTTT.